This TCR beta chain was profiled in a study of CD8 T cells in cerebrospinal fluid in Alzheimer's disease. Study-wide results and caveats: In mild cognitive impairment or Alzheimer's disease, the biggest CSF clone made up more TCRs than in controls. Expanded clones of at least 3% were commoner in Alzheimer's patients than healthy subjects.

Germline V gene data show CDR1 as SEHNR and CDR2 as FQNEAQ (reference sequence). The CDR3 is 15 amino acids. This clonotype is identified as medium-sized from frequency. Antigen unknown. CSF cells underwent 10X single-cell V(D)J and 5' gene-expression profiling. With the 10x single-cell sequencing reads reprocessed, TCRdb shows one record per CDR3 protein and no DNA. The repertoire table contains fewer than 2,000 distinct CDR3 sequences. The chain couples TRBV7-9 to TRBJ2-7; TCRdb's assignment of TRBD1 cannot be checked, as there is no DNA. The TCR comes from a human donor with mild cognitive impairment. Sequenced input: cerebrospinal fluid. Here the CDR3 reads CASSPRQGARYEQYF.